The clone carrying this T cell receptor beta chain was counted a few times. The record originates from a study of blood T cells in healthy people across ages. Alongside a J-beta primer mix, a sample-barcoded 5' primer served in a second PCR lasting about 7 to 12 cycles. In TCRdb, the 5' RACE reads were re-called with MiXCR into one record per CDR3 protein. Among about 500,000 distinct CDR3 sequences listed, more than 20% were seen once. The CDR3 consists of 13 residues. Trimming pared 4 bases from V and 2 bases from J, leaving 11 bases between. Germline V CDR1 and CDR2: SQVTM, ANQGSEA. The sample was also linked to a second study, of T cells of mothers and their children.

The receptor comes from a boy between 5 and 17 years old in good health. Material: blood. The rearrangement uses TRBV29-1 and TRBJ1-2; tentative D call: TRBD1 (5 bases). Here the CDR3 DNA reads TGCAGCGTTGCGGGACGCCTAAACTATGGCTACACCTTC. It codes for CSVAGRLNYGYTF. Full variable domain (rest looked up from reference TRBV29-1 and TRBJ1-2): SAVISQKPSRDICQRGTSLTIQCQVDSQVTMMFWYRQQPGQSLTLIATANQGSEATYESGFVIDKFPISRPNLTFSTLTVSNMSPEDSSIYLCSVAGRLNYGYTFGSGTRLTVV.